This is a list of T cell receptor beta chains from one sample in a study of neoadjuvant nivolumab and ipilimumab in lung cancer. Repertoires were generated with immunoSEQ multiplex PCR, while TCRdb's copy carries only in-frame clones and drops some. The sample consists of about 10,000 clones, roughly 80% of them appearing once. Here the sequenced sample was tumor tissue, taken after neoadjuvant nivolumab, alone or with ipilimumab, at or shortly before surgery. These receptors all stem from an adult with non-small cell lung cancer. Some clones in this sample may be carry-over from other donors' samples. Each CDR3 is given with its conserved first and last residue. A D gene is named only where the DNA matches it firmly. Size tells how often a clone was seen (once, few, many) or the class of an expanded clone, and some rows leave it out.

>TRBD1|.|TRBJ1-2|TRBV29-1
TGCAGCGTTGCGAGGGACAGGGGTTTTGATGGCTACACCTTC
CSVARDRGFDGYTF
>TRBD2|few|TRBJ2-1|TRBV14
TGTGCCAGCAGCCGAAGGGTGATAGCGGGGGTTGAGCAGTTCTTC
CASSRRVIAGVEQFF
>.|.|TRBJ1-3|TRBV14
TGTGCCAGCAGCTCCGGGACCGCTGGAAACACCATATATTTT
CASSSGTAGNTIYF
>.|.|TRBJ1-1|TRBV14
TGTGCCAGCAGCCAAATACACGGGAGGACTGAAGCTTTCTTT
CASSQIHGRTEAFF
>.|.|TRBJ1-5|TRBV7-9
TGTGCCAGCAGCTTAGAGATGGGGCAGCCCCAGCATTTT
CASSLEMGQPQHF
>.|.|TRBJ2-1|TRBV5-6
TGTGCCAGTAAGGGGGAATTATACCCCAATGAGCAGTTCTTC
CASKGELYPNEQFF
>.|once|TRBJ2-1|TRBV5-4
TGTGCCAGCAGCTTGGGACTAAGCTCCTACAATGAGCAGTTCTTC
CASSLGLSSYNEQFF
>TRBD1|.|TRBJ1-2|TRBV10-2
TGCGCCAGCAGCGGAGCGGCAGGGGGACACTATGGCTACACCTTC
CASSGAAGGHYGYTF
>TRBD2|.|TRBJ2-2|TRBV7-2
TGTGCCAGCAGCCGGGGAGGGAGCACCGGGGAGCTGTTTTTT
CASSRGGSTGELFF
>TRBD2|.|TRBJ2-7|TRBV6-5
TGTGCCAGCAGCACTAGCGGGAGGTCGTACGAGCAGTACTTC
CASSTSGRSYEQYF
>.|.|TRBJ2-7|TRBV25-1
TGTGCCAGCAGTGAGTTTCGCGAGCAGTACTTC
CASSEFREQYF
>.|once|TRBJ2-1|TRBV5-1
TGCGCCAGCAGCACGGACTACTACAATGAGCAGTTCTTC
CASSTDYYNEQFF
>.|.|TRBJ1-5|TRBV15
TGTGCCACCAGCTCCTGGAATCAGCCCCAGCATTTT
CATSSWNQPQHF
>.|.|TRBJ2-5|TRBV7-8
TGTGCCAGCAGCCCTCAACTAGTCCAGTACTTC
CASSPQLVQYF
>TRBD1|.|TRBJ1-2|TRBV2
TGTGCCAGCAGCGCCGGGACAGTTTATGGCTATGGCTACACCTTC
CASSAGTVYGYGYTF
>TRBD1|.|TRBJ2-3|TRBV5-4
TGTGCCAGCAGACCGGGACAGGGTTCAGATACGCAGTATTTT
CASRPGQGSDTQYF
>TRBD2|few|TRBJ2-1|TRBV7-9
TGTGCCAGCAGCTACCCGGGACTAGCGGGGGGGAGCTCCTACAATGAGCAGTTCTTC
CASSYPGLAGGSSYNEQFF
>TRBD2|.|TRBJ2-1|TRBV18
TGTGCCAGCTCCCTAGAGGGGCTAGCGGTAAGATCTTTAAACCAGCAGGATGAGCAGTTCTTC
CASSLEGLAVRSLNQQDEQFF
>.|.|TRBJ2-7|TRBV6-6
TGTGCCAGCAGTTACTCGTCAAGCGAGCAGTACTTC
CASSYSSSEQYF
>.|.|TRBJ2-3|TRBV30
TGTGCCTGGACCCCCGGACCGGCCAGGGTGGGTACGCAGTATTTT
CAWTPGPARVGTQYF
>TRBD2|.|TRBJ2-1|TRBV7-4
TGTGCCAGCAGCACCGACCCTAGCGGCTACAATGAGCAGTTCTTC
CASSTDPSGYNEQFF
>.|.|TRBJ1-6|TRBV25-1
TGTGCCAGCAGTGAAGAGGCAGGACCTCTGGACTCACCCCTCCACTTT
CASSEEAGPLDSPLHF
>.|.|TRBJ2-7|TRBV5-5
TGTGCCAGCAGGAGAGCTAGCTCACTGGATGAGCAGTACTTC
CASRRASSLDEQYF
>.|.|TRBJ2-7|TRBV11-3
TGTGCCAGCAGCTTTGGTCCTGACCTCTCCTACGAGCAGTACTTC
CASSFGPDLSYEQYF
>TRBD1|.|TRBJ2-7|TRBV19
TGTGCCAGTAGTATACAGGGACAGGGGGTATACGAGCAGTACTTC
CASSIQGQGVYEQYF
>TRBD1|few|TRBJ2-7|TRBV7-8
TGTGCCAGCAGCGCCACAGGGGTGGCGTACGAGCAGTACTTC
CASSATGVAYEQYF
>.|.|TRBJ1-2|TRBV7-9
TGTGCCAGCAGCCCGGCGGGGGGCGGTTTTGGCTACACCTTC
CASSPAGGGFGYTF
>.|.|TRBJ1-2|TRBV13
TGTGCCAGCAGTCTCGAGACCGATAACTATGGCTACACCTTC
CASSLETDNYGYTF
>.|.|TRBJ2-1|TRBV27
TGTGCCAGCAGTTTATGGAAGAGGGCCGCTGAGCAGTTCTTC
CASSLWKRAAEQFF
>.|.|TRBJ2-7|TRBV19
TGTGCCAGTAGTATAGGGCCACGCGCCTACGAGCAGTACTTC
CASSIGPRAYEQYF
>.|.|TRBJ2-3|TRBV5-1
TGCGCCAGCAGCGGGGGACTTCGTAATCGGGATACGCAGTATTTT
CASSGGLRNRDTQYF
>.|few|TRBJ2-1|TRBV20-1
TGCAGTGCTATCGACTACAATGAGCAGTTCTTC
CSAIDYNEQFF
>TRBD1|few|TRBJ1-5|TRBV2
TGTGCCAGCAGGGGGACAGGGGTTAGCAATCAGCCCCAGCATTTT
CASRGTGVSNQPQHF
>.|.|TRBJ2-7|TRBV25-1
TGTGCCAGCAGTTCCATTGGTGGGACCCCTCGCTCCTACGAGCAGTACTTC
CASSSIGGTPRSYEQYF
>.|once|TRBJ1-2|TRBV18
TGTGCCAGCTCACCGAACCCGGGGACGATGGGCTACACCTTC
CASSPNPGTMGYTF
>.|.|TRBJ1-2|TRBV4-2
TGTGCCAGCAGCCCAGACGGACAGCCAACTGGTGGCTACACCTTC
CASSPDGQPTGGYTF
>TRBD1|.|TRBJ1-5|TRBV5-1
TGCGCCAGCAGCGCCCTACAGGGGAACCAGCCCCAGCATTTT
CASSALQGNQPQHF
>TRBD1|.|TRBJ1-5|TRBV6-1
TGTGCCAGCAGAGACAGGGAATCGAGCAATCAGCCCCAGCATTTT
CASRDRESSNQPQHF
>.|.|TRBJ1-3|TRBV4-3
TGCGCCAGCAGCCAAGACATCCAAGTCTCTCGAAACACCATATATTTT
CASSQDIQVSRNTIYF
>TRBD1|.|TRBJ1-4|TRBV6-5
TGTGCCAGCAGTTACTCGAGTACAGGGGCTGAAAAACTGTTTTTT
CASSYSSTGAEKLFF
>TRBD1|few|TRBJ2-5|TRBV25-1
TGTGCCAGCAGTGAGACAGGGGGCAGGGAGACCCAGTACTTC
CASSETGGRETQYF
>TRBD1|.|TRBJ2-7|TRBV30
TGTGCCTGGGTTGACAGGGGGGACGAGCAGTACTTC
CAWVDRGDEQYF
>TRBD2|.|TRBJ2-7|TRBV4-3
TGCGCCAGCAGCCAAGCAGCGGGGACCCTTTACGAGCAGTACTTC
CASSQAAGTLYEQYF
>.|.|TRBJ2-1|TRBV21-1
TGTGCCAGCAGCAAAGACCGGGATGGGCAGTTCTTC
CASSKDRDGQFF
>TRBD2|once|TRBJ2-1|TRBV11-3
TGTGCCAGCAGCTTTAGCGGGAGCCCTCGGGGTGAGCAGTTCTTC
CASSFSGSPRGEQFF
>.|.|TRBJ2-7|TRBV29-1
TGCAGCGTTGAAGATCTCCGTGGCTCCTACGAGCAGTACTTC
CSVEDLRGSYEQYF
>TRBD1|few|TRBJ1-2|TRBV9
TGTGCCAGCAGCGCCCACGCGACCGGGGACAGTTATGGCTACACCTTC
CASSAHATGDSYGYTF
>.|.|TRBJ2-1|TRBV5-6
TGTGCCAGCAGGCAGGGGTACAATGAGCAGTTCTTC
CASRQGYNEQFF
>.|.|TRBJ2-2|TRBV5-1
TGCGCCAGCAGCTTGGGCGGGACAGCAAGCACCGGGGAGCTGTTTTTT
CASSLGGTASTGELFF
>.|few|TRBJ2-7|TRBV18
TGTGCCAGCTCACGGACTCCGGACCAGGAGCTCGAGCAGTACTTC
CASSRTPDQELEQYF